Below are 5 T cell receptor beta chains sequenced from a single sample in a study of immune evolution from preneoplasia to lung adenocarcinoma (dated by TCRdb to 2020 to 2022). The method was the immunoSEQ multiplex PCR assay. TCRdb holds this immuneACCESS table with in-frame rearrangements only. Some clones are missing; in checked studies, unresolved V genes explain under half, and the rest has no known cause. Across this sample there are around 6,000 clones, with 75% to 85% seen only once. Of the sample, roughly 7.1% is held by the ten largest clones. The sequencing sample was made of FFPE minimally invasive lung adenocarcinoma tissue. The sample's cell subset or site, from its label and the paper: micro-invasive lung adenocarcinoma (MIA). The receptors derive from a person aged 55 to 79 with lung adenocarcinoma.

CDR3 bases: TGTGCCAGCAGTTACGGGTCAGCTTCTAGCACAGATACGCAGTATTTT. Translating gives CASSYGSASSTDTQYF. The rearrangement uses TRBV6-5 and TRBJ2-3; D is uncertain. The V end lost 2 bases, the J end lost 0 bases, and 12 bases lay between the germline ends. Germline V gene data show CDR1 as MNHEY and CDR2 as SVGAGI. The CDR3 consists of 16 residues.

This chain joins TRBV11-2 and TRBJ1-2; D ambiguous. The CDR3 covers 12 residues. Germline loops: CDR1 SGHAT, CDR2 FQNNGV. V lost 2 bases and J 3 bases, leaving 4 bases between the germline ends. As DNA, the CDR3 is TGTGCCAGCAGCTTAAGGGACTATGGCTACACCTTC. As protein: CASSLRDYGYTF.

This clone was observed a few times. One end of the junction fails to match germline, which may point to a read error. The chain carries TRBV20-1 and TRBJ1-1; no firm D call. The CDR3 is 8 amino acids. Germline V gene sequence: CDR1 DFQATT, CDR2 SNEGSKA (reference sequence). This chain's CDR3 is CSPRGEEF. Here the CDR3 DNA reads TGCAGTCCCCGGGGAGAGGAGTTT.

This sequence joins TRBV2 and TRBJ2-7, with a tentative D call TRBD1 (5 bases). CDR3 length: 16 amino acids. Germline V lookup: CDR1 SNHLY, CDR2 FYNNEI. Trimming shortened V by 6 bases and J by 3 bases, and 21 bases separated the two germline ends. CDR3 residues: CASSDPRQFQGYEQYF. The CDR3 DNA reads as TGTGCCAGCAGCGATCCTAGACAGTTCCAAGGCTACGAGCAGTACTTC.

V usage is TRBV7-2 and J usage is TRBJ2-1, with TRBD2 as a possible D gene (5 bases). CDR1 is SGHTA and CDR2 is FQGNSA in the germline V gene. The CDR3 length is 16 residues. Trimming removed 5 bases at V and 4 bases at J, with 18 bases between. Here the CDR3 DNA reads TGTGCCAGCAGCCCCAGGTGGGTAGCGTTGTACAATGAGCAGTTCTTC. Translated: CASSPRWVALYNEQFF.